This TCR beta chain derives from a study of T-cell memory formation after mild COVID-19. Study-level background: Clusters of TCRs were largely donor specific.

This clonotype was counted many times. Its antigen is unidentified. With 3 bases clipped from V and 7 bases from J, the junction kept 9 bases outside the gene matches. The CDR3 runs 15 residues. Germline values: CDR1 DFQATT, CDR2 SNEGSKA (reference sequence). TCRdb reanalysed the 5' RACE reads using MiXCR and keeps one entry per CDR3 protein. The sample consists of approximately 98,000 distinct CDR3 sequences, roughly a sixth of them appearing once. Whole-study results and caveats: The appearance of some responding clones in pre-infection memory suggested that cross-reactive memory joined.

The origin of this receptor is a man between 18 and 35 years old who had mild COVID-19 (a few samples of this study predate the infection). Cell type and time point are not known. The rearrangement uses TRBV20-1 and TRBJ2-7; 13 bases are shared with TRBD2. The sequenced sample consisted of PBMCs or a T cell subset sorted from them (not recorded which). The CDR3 loop is CSASDPGLAGSEQYF. The CDR3 DNA follows: TGCAGTGCTAGTGATCCGGGACTAGCGGGGAGTGAGCAGTACTTC.